A selection of T cell receptor beta chains follows, all from one sample in a study of CXCR3-negative and CXCR3-positive naive CD8 T cells. For each CDR3 protein, TCRdb gives one entry from its re-call of the 5' RACE reads, without DNA. Across tens of thousands of distinct CDR3 sequences, the top ten clones capture 0.55% to 0.8% of the sample. Sequenced input: naive CXCR3+ CD8+ T cells from blood. The source is a human donor in good health. Some clones in this sample may be carry-over from other donors' samples. CDR3s include the opening cysteine and the closing phenylalanine or tryptophan.

cdr3_aa: CASSPFGTWRNSGLDEQFF; v_call: TRBV3-1; j_call: TRBJ2-1
cdr3_aa: CASSSPGGLKETQYF; v_call: TRBV28; j_call: TRBJ2-5
cdr3_aa: CASSLVQPPGLAGGPTSETQYF; v_call: TRBV5-1; j_call: TRBJ2-5
cdr3_aa: CASSVGATGANVLTF; v_call: TRBV9; j_call: TRBJ2-6
cdr3_aa: CSVVGRDGSYEQYF; v_call: TRBV29-1; j_call: TRBJ2-7
cdr3_aa: CDSGAGETQYF; v_call: TRBV7-8; j_call: TRBJ2-5
cdr3_aa: CASSDGGESYSPLHF; v_call: TRBV13; j_call: TRBJ1-6
cdr3_aa: CASRGLAATYNEQFF; v_call: TRBV2; j_call: TRBJ2-1
cdr3_aa: CASSYGWGENTGELFF; v_call: TRBV6-6; j_call: TRBJ2-2
cdr3_aa: CSAPGGAQEQYF; v_call: TRBV20-1; j_call: TRBJ2-7
cdr3_aa: CASSLLVGTGANVLTF; v_call: TRBV11-2; j_call: TRBJ2-6
cdr3_aa: CASRSRGRLRDEQYF; v_call: TRBV19; j_call: TRBJ2-7
cdr3_aa: CASSPGVAENIQYF; v_call: TRBV6-6; j_call: TRBJ2-4
cdr3_aa: CASSLELAGGETQYF; v_call: TRBV7-6; j_call: TRBJ2-5
cdr3_aa: CASSTTRQGAHAYEQYF; v_call: TRBV3-1; j_call: TRBJ2-7
cdr3_aa: CATSRVRFNEQFF; v_call: TRBV15; j_call: TRBJ2-1
cdr3_aa: CASRSVGAFEQFF; v_call: TRBV2; j_call: TRBJ2-1
cdr3_aa: CASSQAPAIVTEQFF; v_call: TRBV14; j_call: TRBJ2-1
cdr3_aa: CASSHAGNYEQYF; v_call: TRBV4-1; j_call: TRBJ2-7
cdr3_aa: CASSPGLNFYEQYF; v_call: TRBV12-3/TRBV12-4; j_call: TRBJ2-7
cdr3_aa: CASSEFGGTGNEQFF; v_call: TRBV2; j_call: TRBJ2-1
cdr3_aa: CASSLGDRGPPYEQYF; v_call: TRBV5-5; j_call: TRBJ2-7
cdr3_aa: CASSQWLGGEQFF; v_call: TRBV14; j_call: TRBJ2-1
cdr3_aa: CASSLSHTTDTQYF; v_call: TRBV28; j_call: TRBJ2-3
cdr3_aa: CASSVSSDRGKAYNEQFF; v_call: TRBV9; j_call: TRBJ2-1
cdr3_aa: CASSPWGGWETQYF; v_call: TRBV12-3/TRBV12-4; j_call: TRBJ2-5
cdr3_aa: CASSLGDGGLSYEQYF; v_call: TRBV28; j_call: TRBJ2-7
cdr3_aa: CSPARGANEQFF; v_call: TRBV29-1; j_call: TRBJ2-1
cdr3_aa: CSANTRGLPNEQFF; v_call: TRBV20-1; j_call: TRBJ2-1
cdr3_aa: CASSLLGGHYEQYF; v_call: TRBV28; j_call: TRBJ2-7
cdr3_aa: CASTSGAEQYF; v_call: TRBV28; j_call: TRBJ2-7
cdr3_aa: CASIHADTQYF; v_call: TRBV19; j_call: TRBJ2-3
cdr3_aa: CSVTGTDSYEQYF; v_call: TRBV29-1; j_call: TRBJ2-7
cdr3_aa: CASQIGRNYEQYF; v_call: TRBV2; j_call: TRBJ2-7
cdr3_aa: CASSWTRGYNSPLHF; v_call: TRBV19; j_call: TRBJ1-6
cdr3_aa: CASSQNTGELFF; v_call: TRBV6-2/TRBV6-3; j_call: TRBJ2-2
cdr3_aa: CASSGLAARYEQYF; v_call: TRBV19; j_call: TRBJ2-7
cdr3_aa: CASSLAAQETQYF; v_call: TRBV2; j_call: TRBJ2-5
cdr3_aa: CSVEKRFTDTQYF; v_call: TRBV29-1; j_call: TRBJ2-3
cdr3_aa: CASSSTGVAEQYF; v_call: TRBV12-3/TRBV12-4; j_call: TRBJ2-7